What follows is one TCR beta chain and its context. What it recognizes is unknown. The source of the sample is a study of cytomegalovirus exposure and HLA in healthy donors. Looking at the study overall: The same platform as the 650 to 700 first-cohort repertoires was used for the 110 or so validation repertoires, a later analysis reported. Study outcomes and limitations: Both high specificity and high sensitivity reportedly marked the classifier's diagnosis of cytomegalovirus status. The listing of 150 or so TCR beta chains classed them as cytomegalovirus-associated. Most observed TCR sequences were rare, whereas some public TCRs were detected in many donors.

TCRdb keeps only in-frame clones here, not all; method: immunoSEQ multiplex PCR. This table holds fewer than 150,000 clones, about 90% found once. Per the germline V gene, CDR1 is MGHRA and CDR2 is YSYEKL. This CDR3 has 17 amino acids. The V end lost 0 bases, the J end lost 0 bases, and 12 bases lay between the germline ends. This clonotype was sampled from a man aged 30 to 45 in good health and CMV-seronegative. The chain joins TRBV4-1 to TRBJ2-4; TRBD2 might be the D (5 bases). The sample was PBMCs. Written as DNA, the CDR3 is TGCGCCAGCAGCCAAGATGGAGCGGAAATAGCCAAAAACATTCAGTACTTC. Amino acids: CASSQDGAEIAKNIQYF.